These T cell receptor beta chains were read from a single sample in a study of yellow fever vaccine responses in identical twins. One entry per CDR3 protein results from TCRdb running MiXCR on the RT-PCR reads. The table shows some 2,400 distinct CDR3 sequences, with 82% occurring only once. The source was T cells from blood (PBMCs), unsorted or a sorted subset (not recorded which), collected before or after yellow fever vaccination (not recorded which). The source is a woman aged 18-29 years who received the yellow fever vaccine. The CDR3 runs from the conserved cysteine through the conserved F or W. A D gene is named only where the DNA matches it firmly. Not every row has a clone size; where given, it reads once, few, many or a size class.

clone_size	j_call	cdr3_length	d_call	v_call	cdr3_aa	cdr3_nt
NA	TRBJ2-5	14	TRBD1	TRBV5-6	CASRRQGAPETQYF	TGTGCCAGCAGGCGACAGGGGGCCCCAGAGACCCAGTACTTC
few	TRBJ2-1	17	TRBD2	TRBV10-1	CASSDDSGVSSYNEQFF	TGCGCCAGCAGTGATGACAGCGGGGTTTCTTCCTACAATGAGCAGTTCTTC
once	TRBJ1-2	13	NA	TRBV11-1	CASSLVSDYGYTF	TGTGCCAGCAGCTTAGTGTCAGACTATGGCTACACCTTC
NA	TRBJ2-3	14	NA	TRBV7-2	CASSLQVGTDTQYF	TGCGCCAGCAGCTTACAAGTGGGCACAGATACGCAGTATTTT
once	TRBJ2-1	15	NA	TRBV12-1	CASSFGGSSYNEQFF	TGTGCCAGCAGCTTTGGCGGGAGCTCCTACAATGAGCAGTTCTTC
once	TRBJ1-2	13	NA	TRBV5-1	CASSLEAGVGYTF	TGCGCCAGCAGCTTGGAGGCAGGGGTTGGCTACACCTTC
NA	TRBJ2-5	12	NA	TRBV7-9	CASSQHQETQYF	TGTGCCAGCAGCCAACATCAAGAGACCCAGTACTTC
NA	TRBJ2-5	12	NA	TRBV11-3	CASSRQRVTQYF	TGTGCCAGCAGTCGGCAGCGAGTGACCCAGTACTTC
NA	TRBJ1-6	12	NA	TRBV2	CASSAGNSPLHF	TGTGCCAGCAGTGCTGGTAATTCACCCCTCCACTTT
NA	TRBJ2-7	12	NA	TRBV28	CASSPGTYEQYF	TGTGCCAGCAGCCCGGGGACCTACGAGCAGTACTTC
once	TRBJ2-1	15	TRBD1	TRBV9	CASSLGDRGYNEQFF	TGTGCCAGCAGCTTGGGGGACAGGGGTTACAATGAGCAGTTCTTC
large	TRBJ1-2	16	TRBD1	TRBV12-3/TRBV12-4	CASRSTGGSISYGYTF	TGTGCCAGCAGATCTACAGGGGGCTCGATTTCCTATGGCTACACCTTC
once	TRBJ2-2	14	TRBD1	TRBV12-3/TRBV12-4	CASQTGSWTGELFF	TGTGCCAGCCAGACAGGGAGTTGGACCGGGGAGCTGTTTTTT
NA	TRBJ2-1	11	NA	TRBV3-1	CASSQGNEQFF	TGTGCCAGCAGCCAAGGTAATGAGCAGTTCTTC
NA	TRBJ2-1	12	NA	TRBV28	CASSLTYNEQFF	TGTGCCAGCAGTTTGACCTACAATGAGCAGTTCTTC